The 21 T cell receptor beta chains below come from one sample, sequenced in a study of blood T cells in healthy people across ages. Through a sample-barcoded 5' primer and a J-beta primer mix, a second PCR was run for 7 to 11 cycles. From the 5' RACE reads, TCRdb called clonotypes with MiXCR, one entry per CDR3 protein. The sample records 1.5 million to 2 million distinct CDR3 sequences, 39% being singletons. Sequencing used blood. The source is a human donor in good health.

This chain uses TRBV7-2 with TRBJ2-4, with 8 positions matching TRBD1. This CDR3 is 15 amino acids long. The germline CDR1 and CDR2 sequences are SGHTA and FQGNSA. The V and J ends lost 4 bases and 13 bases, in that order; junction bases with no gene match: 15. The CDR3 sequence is CASSSPQGQGWEQYF. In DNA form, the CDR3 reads TGTGCCAGCAGCTCCCCCCAAGGACAGGGATGGGAGCAGTACTTC.

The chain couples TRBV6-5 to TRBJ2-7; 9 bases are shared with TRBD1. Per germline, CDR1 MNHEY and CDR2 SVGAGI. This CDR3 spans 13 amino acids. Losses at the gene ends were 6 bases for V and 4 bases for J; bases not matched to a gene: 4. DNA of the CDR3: TGTGCCAGCAGACCCGGGACAGGGTACGAGCAGTACTTC. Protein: CASRPGTGYEQYF.

The CDR3 DNA follows: TGTGCCAGCAGCCCGAAGGGACAGGGGGTTTTTAGTGAAAAACTGTTTTTT. Protein product: CASSPKGQGVFSEKLFF. This rearrangement joins TRBV11-2 to TRBJ1-4, with 11 bases fitting TRBD1. This CDR3 contains 17 residues. Germline loops: CDR1 SGHAT, CDR2 FQNNGV. Unmatched junction bases numbered 12, after V lost 5 bases and J lost 7 bases.

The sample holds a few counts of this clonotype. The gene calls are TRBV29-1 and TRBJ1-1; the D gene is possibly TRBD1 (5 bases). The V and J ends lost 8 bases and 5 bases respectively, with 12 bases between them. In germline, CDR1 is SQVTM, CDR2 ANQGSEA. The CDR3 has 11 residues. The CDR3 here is CSLVRGTEAFF. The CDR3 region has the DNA TGCAGCCTGGTGAGGGGTACTGAAGCTTTCTTT.

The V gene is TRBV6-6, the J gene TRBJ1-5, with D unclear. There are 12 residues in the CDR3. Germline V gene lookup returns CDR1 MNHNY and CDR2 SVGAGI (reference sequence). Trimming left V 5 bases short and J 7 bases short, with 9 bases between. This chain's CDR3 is CASSQEAQPQHF. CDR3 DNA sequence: TGTGCCAGCAGTCAGGAGGCCCAGCCCCAGCATTTT.

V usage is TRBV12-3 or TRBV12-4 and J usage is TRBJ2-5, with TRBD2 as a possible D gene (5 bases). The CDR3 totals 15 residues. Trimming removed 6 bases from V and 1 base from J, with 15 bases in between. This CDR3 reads CASSPTEDLQETQYF. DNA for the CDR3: TGTGCCAGCAGCCCAACGGAGGACCTCCAAGAGACCCAGTACTTC.

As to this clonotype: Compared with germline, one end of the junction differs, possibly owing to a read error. CDR3 residues: CANSLSAYNYGYTF. For the CDR3, the DNA is TGTGCCAACAGCTTGAGTGCGTATAACTATGGCTACACCTTC. The chain uses TRBV5-5 and TRBJ1-2; D not certain. Looked up from germline, CDR1 is SGHKS and CDR2 is YYEKEE (reference sequence). The length of the CDR3 is 14 residues.

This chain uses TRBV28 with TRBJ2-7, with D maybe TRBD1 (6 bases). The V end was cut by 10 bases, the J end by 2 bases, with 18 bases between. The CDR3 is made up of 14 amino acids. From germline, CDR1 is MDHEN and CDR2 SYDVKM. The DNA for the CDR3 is TGTGCCACCTCTTCCGGGACATTTCCCTACGAGCAGTACTTC. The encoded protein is CATSSGTFPYEQYF.

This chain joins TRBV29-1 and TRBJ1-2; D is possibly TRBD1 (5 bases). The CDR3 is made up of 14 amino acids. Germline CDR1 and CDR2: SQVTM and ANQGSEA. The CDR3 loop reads CSVLRDEFNYGYTF. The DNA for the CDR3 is TGCAGTGTTCTCCGGGACGAGTTTAACTATGGCTACACCTTC.

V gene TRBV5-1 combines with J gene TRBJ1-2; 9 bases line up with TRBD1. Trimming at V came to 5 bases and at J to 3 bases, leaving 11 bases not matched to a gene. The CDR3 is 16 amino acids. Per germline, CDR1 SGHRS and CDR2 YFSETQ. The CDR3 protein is CASRQPYRGPYYGYTF. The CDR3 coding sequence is TGCGCCAGCAGACAACCTTACAGGGGGCCCTACTATGGCTACACCTTC.

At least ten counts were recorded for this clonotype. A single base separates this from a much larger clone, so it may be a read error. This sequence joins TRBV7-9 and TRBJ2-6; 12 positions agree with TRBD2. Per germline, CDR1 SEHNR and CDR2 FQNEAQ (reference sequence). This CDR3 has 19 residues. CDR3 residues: CASSSTSGGLSSGANVRTF. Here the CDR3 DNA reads TGTGCCAGCAGCTCGACTAGCGGGGGCTTAAGCTCTGGGGCCAACGTCCGGACTTTC.

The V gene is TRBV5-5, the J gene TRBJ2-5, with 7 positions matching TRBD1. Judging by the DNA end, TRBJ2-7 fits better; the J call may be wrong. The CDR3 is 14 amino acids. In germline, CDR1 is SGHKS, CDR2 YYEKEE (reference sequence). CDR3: CASRPGQEFYEQYF. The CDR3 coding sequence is TGTGCCAGCAGACCTGGACAGGAATTCTACGAGCAGTACTTC.

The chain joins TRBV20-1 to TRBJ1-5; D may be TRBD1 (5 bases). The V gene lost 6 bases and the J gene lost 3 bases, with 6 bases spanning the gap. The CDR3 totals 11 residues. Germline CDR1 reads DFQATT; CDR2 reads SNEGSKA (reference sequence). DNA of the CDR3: TGCAGTGCAGGGGACAATCAGCCCCAGCATTTT. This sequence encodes CSAGDNQPQHF.

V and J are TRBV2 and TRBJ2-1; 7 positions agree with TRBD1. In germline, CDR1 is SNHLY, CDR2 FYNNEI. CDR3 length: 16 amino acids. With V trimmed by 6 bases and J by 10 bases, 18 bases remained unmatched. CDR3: CASRAPQGVVDYEQFF. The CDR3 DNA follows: TGTGCCAGCAGAGCGCCTCAGGGGGTCGTAGACTACGAGCAGTTCTTC.

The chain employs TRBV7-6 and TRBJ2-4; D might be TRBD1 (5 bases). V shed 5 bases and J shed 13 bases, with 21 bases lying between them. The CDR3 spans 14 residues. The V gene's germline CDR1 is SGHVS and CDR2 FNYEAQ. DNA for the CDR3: TGTGCCAGCAGCGGCTCAGACAGTTTACGAGAGCAGTACTTC. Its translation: CASSGSDSLREQYF.

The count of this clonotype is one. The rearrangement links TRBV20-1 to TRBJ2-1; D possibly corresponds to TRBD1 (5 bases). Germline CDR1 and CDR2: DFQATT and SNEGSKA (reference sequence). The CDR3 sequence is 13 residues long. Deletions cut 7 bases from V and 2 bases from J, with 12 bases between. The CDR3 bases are TGCAGTGTACAAGGGGCGGCCTACAATGAGCAGTTCTTC. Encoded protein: CSVQGAAYNEQFF.

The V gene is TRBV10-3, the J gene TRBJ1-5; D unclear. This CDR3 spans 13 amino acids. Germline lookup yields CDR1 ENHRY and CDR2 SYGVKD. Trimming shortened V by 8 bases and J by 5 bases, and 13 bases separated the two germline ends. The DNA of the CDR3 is TGTGCCATCTCTAGACGGATAGATCAGCCCCAGCATTTT. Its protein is CAISRRIDQPQHF.

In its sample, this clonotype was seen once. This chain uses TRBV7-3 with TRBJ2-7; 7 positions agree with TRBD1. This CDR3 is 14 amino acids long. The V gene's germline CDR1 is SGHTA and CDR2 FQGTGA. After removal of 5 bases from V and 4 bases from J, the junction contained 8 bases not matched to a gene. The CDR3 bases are TGTGCCAGCAGCGAGGGGGCAATCCCATACGAGCAGTACTTC. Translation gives CASSEGAIPYEQYF.

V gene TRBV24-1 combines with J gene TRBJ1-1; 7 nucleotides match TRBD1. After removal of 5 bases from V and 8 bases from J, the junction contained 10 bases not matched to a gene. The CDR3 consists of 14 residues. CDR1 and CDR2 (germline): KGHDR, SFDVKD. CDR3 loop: CATSASGQGVEAFF. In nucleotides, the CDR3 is TGTGCCACCAGTGCCTCGGGTCAGGGGGTCGAAGCTTTCTTT.

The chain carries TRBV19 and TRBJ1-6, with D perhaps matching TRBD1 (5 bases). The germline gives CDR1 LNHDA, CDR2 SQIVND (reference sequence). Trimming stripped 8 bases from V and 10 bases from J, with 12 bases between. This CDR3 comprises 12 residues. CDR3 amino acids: CASAQGESPLHF. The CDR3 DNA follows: TGTGCCAGTGCCCAGGGAGAATCACCCCTCCACTTT.

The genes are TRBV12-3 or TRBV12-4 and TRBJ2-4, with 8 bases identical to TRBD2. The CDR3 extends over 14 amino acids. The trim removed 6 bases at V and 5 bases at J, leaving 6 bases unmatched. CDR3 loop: CASRRGGPENIQYF. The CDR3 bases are TGTGCCAGCAGACGCGGGGGGCCGGAAAACATTCAGTACTTC.